This T cell receptor beta chain was identified in a study of shared clonotypes between healthy human individuals. Overall study: Researchers drew samples from two women and a few men aged 18 to 49.

Note on this clone: What it binds is unknown.

Germline CDR1 is SQVTM and CDR2 is ANQGSEA. The CDR3 length is 14 residues. The trim removed 3 bases at V and 7 bases at J, leaving 5 bases unmatched. The assay was immunoSEQ multiplex PCR, and TCRdb's table has in-frame clones only and misses some. The table lists about 2.2 million clones, around 93% of them singletons, with around 1.8% in the top ten. Naive CD8 cells lacked CD45RO, underwent positive selection for CCR7 and left out terminally differentiated effector memory CD45RA+ cells. Study-wide results and limits: Against clonotypes common to all four donors, non-shared ones had lower generation probabilities. Naive CD4 clonotypes overlapped across a handful of donors at around 4.8%.

The specimen sequenced was naive CD8+ T cells from PBMCs. The clonotype originates from a young man in good health. Some clones in this sample may be carry-over from other donors' samples. The J gene is TRBJ2-1, the V gene TRBV29-1, with 11 bases identical to TRBD2. CDR3 nucleotide sequence: TGCAGCGTTGACCGCACTAGCGGGAGTAATGAGCAGTTCTTC. It codes for CSVDRTSGSNEQFF.